Listed here are 17 T cell receptor beta chains from one sample, sequenced in a study of blood T cell repertoires in COVID-19. Data came from immunoSEQ multiplex PCR; TCRdb stores just in-frame clones and leaves some out. The data show 55,000 to 85,000 clones, around 85% seen once. Sequenced sample: peripheral blood. These receptors all stem from a human donor in a cohort sampled during active COVID-19.

The chain recombines TRBV5-1 with TRBJ1-4; D possibly corresponds to TRBD1 (5 bases). V was pared by 4 bases and J by 7 bases, with 17 bases between. Germline CDR1 is SGHRS and CDR2 is YFSETQ. The CDR3 covers 15 residues. As DNA, the CDR3 is TGCGCCAGCAGCGACCCTCAGGGAGGCGGTGAAAAACTGTTTTTT. Protein product: CASSDPQGGGEKLFF.

The gene calls are TRBV5-6 and TRBJ2-1; D might be TRBD2 (6 bases). CDR1 is SGHDT, CDR2 YYEEEE, per germline. V was clipped by 0 bases and J by 10 bases, with 11 bases between them. This CDR3 is 13 amino acids long. The CDR3 DNA is TGTGCCAGCAGCTTGGATTACGGGGGAGAGCAGTTCTTC. This codes for CASSLDYGGEQFF.

V and J are TRBV18 and TRBJ1-1; 7 bases agree with TRBD1. Germline CDR1 and CDR2: KGHSH and LQKENI. V lost 2 bases, J lost 4 bases, and 4 bases stayed unmatched. The CDR3 is made up of 14 amino acids. CDR3 nucleotide sequence: TGTGCCAGCTCACCAATACAGGGGAGCACTGAAGCTTTCTTT. Its protein product is CASSPIQGSTEAFF.

The J gene is TRBJ2-5, the V gene TRBV7-9, with 8 bases fitting TRBD2. This CDR3 region has 14 residues. Germline lookup yields CDR1 SEHNR and CDR2 FQNEAQ (reference sequence). After removal of 5 bases from V and 4 bases from J, the junction contained 6 bases not matched to a gene. The CDR3 protein is CASSLRGVVETQYF. CDR3 DNA sequence: TGTGCCAGCAGCCTGCGGGGGGTAGTAGAGACCCAGTACTTC.

The rearrangement uses TRBV5-4 and TRBJ1-2; D may be TRBD1 (5 bases). The CDR3 contains 15 residues. The V end lost 7 bases, the J end lost 2 bases, and 18 bases lay between the germline ends. Germline CDR1 reads SGHNT; CDR2 reads YYREEE (reference sequence). The CDR3 DNA is TGTGCCAGCGCTATAGGGACGGGGGGGAACTATGGCTACACCTTC. Encoded protein: CASAIGTGGNYGYTF.

The chain uses TRBV5-1 and TRBJ1-2; 8 bases are shared with TRBD1. CDR1 and CDR2 from the germline V gene are SGHRS and YFSETQ. This CDR3 region has 14 residues. J lost 6 bases, V lost 3 bases, and 7 bases had no gene match. The CDR3 here is CASSSGQGINGYTF. CDR3 DNA: TGCGCCAGCAGCTCCGGACAGGGTATTAATGGCTACACCTTC.

The V and J genes are TRBV29-1 and TRBJ2-3; 9 bases line up with TRBD2. The CDR3 spans 14 residues. V trimming: 7 bases; J trimming: 0 bases; junction bases outside the gene matches: 5. Germline V lookup: CDR1 SQVTM, CDR2 ANQGSEA. The CDR3 nucleotides read TGCAGCGGACGACTAGCGGTTAGCACAGATACGCAGTATTTT. Translated: CSGRLAVSTDTQYF.

The chain couples TRBV7-9 to TRBJ1-2; 7 bases match TRBD1. V shed 2 bases, J shed 5 bases, and the junction held 5 bases outside the gene matches. The germline CDR1 and CDR2 sequences are SEHNR and FQNEAQ (reference sequence). The CDR3 is 14 amino acids. CDR3 amino acids: CASSLTGALYGYTF. The CDR3 DNA is TGTGCCAGCAGCTTAACAGGGGCCCTGTATGGCTACACCTTC.

This sequence joins TRBV15 and TRBJ1-3, with D perhaps matching TRBD1 (5 bases). Germline V lookup: CDR1 LNHNV, CDR2 YYDKDF (reference sequence). The CDR3 loop spans 13 amino acids. V dropped 8 bases and J dropped 0 bases, with 8 bases sitting between them. CDR3 nucleotides: TGTGCCACCCAGGGTCTCTCTGGAAACACCATATATTTT. It encodes CATQGLSGNTIYF.

The rearrangement links TRBV12-3 or TRBV12-4 to TRBJ2-5; TRBD1 might be the D (7 bases). Trimming pared 2 bases from V and 5 bases from J, leaving 9 bases between. This CDR3 is built from 13 residues. In DNA, the CDR3 is TGTGCCAGCAGTTTACCAGGGGGGGAGACCCAGTACTTC. Amino acid sequence: CASSLPGGETQYF.

This clone was recorded a few times. The chain is built from TRBV6-5 and TRBJ2-1; 9 positions match TRBD1. The V gene's germline CDR1 is MNHEY and CDR2 SVGAGI. This CDR3 comprises 15 residues. V gave up 6 bases and J gave up 6 bases; unmatched junction bases: 9. Here the CDR3 DNA reads TGTGCCAGCAGGGCCCGGACAGGGGAAGGCAATGAGCAGTTCTTC. It translates to CASRARTGEGNEQFF.

The V gene is TRBV6-5, the J gene TRBJ2-3; TRBD1 is a possible D gene (6 bases). V lost 7 bases and J lost 1, with 12 bases in between. CDR1 is MNHEY, CDR2 SVGAGI, per germline. The CDR3 loop spans 14 amino acids. Written as DNA, the CDR3 is TGTGCCAGCACCAGGGGTGGGGGCACAGATACGCAGTATTTT. Translation gives CASTRGGGTDTQYF.

A few counts support this clone. J is TRBJ1-2 and V is TRBV6-1; 10 bases line up with TRBD1. CDR3 size: 14 residues. The V and J ends lost 1 base and 7 bases, in that order; junction bases with no gene match: 3. Germline CDR1 is MNHNS and CDR2 is SASEGT. CDR3 nucleotides: TGTGCCAGCAGTGAAGGACAGGGGGCGGTTGGCTACACCTTC. As protein: CASSEGQGAVGYTF.

The chain recombines TRBV7-9 with TRBJ2-2; tentatively, D is TRBD1 (5 bases). Germline loops: CDR1 SEHNR, CDR2 FQNEAQ (reference sequence). The CDR3 runs to 16 residues. V lost 5 bases, J lost 1 base, and 14 bases lay in between. The CDR3 nucleotides read TGTGCCAGCAGCCCCGTTAGGGGCTGGAACACCGGGGAGCTGTTTTTT. Residues: CASSPVRGWNTGELFF.

The chain combines TRBV6-5 with TRBJ1-1; D remains ambiguous. Germline V gene data show CDR1 as MNHEY and CDR2 as SVGAGI. Trimming removed 8 bases at V and 7 bases at J, with 14 bases between. The CDR3 covers 12 residues. CDR3 DNA sequence: TGTGCCAGCCATACCGGGAGCCTTGAAGCTTTCTTT. This encodes CASHTGSLEAFF.

This clone was counted a single time. An end of the junction differs from the germline gene, which may be a read error. V and J are TRBV6-5 and TRBJ2-5; 12 nucleotides align to TRBD2. The length of the CDR3 is 14 residues. Germline CDR1 MNHEY, CDR2 SVGAGI. The CDR3 sequence: CASRPSGGGEAQYF. The CDR3 bases are TGTGCCAGCAGACCTAGCGGGGGGGGAGAGGCCCAGTACTTC.

The chain employs TRBV12-2 and TRBJ1-5; TRBD1 reflects the table's D call only, with no check against the DNA. TRBV12-2 is labeled a pseudogene. This CDR3 has 18 amino acids. The CDR3 here is CASRLSQNEAGSYQPQHF. The CDR3 nucleotides read TGTGCAAGTCGCTTATCTCAAAACGAGGCAGGGTCGTATCAGCCCCAGCATTTT.